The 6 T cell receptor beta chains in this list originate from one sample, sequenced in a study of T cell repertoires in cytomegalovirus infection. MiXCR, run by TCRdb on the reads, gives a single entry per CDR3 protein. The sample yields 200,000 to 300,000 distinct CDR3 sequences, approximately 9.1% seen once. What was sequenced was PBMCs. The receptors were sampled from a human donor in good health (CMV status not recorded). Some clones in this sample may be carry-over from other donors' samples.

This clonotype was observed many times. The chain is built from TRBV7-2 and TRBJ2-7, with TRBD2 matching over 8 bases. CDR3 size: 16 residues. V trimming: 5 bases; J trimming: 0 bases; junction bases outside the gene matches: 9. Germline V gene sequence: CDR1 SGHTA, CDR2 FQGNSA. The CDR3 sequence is CASSPGGGLSSYEQYF. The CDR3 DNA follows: TGTGCCAGCAGCCCGGGGGGGGGCCTCAGCTCCTACGAGCAGTACTTC.

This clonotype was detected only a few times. The CDR3 bases are TGTGCCAGCAGCGCATTCAGGGTTCCTGGGGCCAACGTCCTGACTTTC. Amino acids: CASSAFRVPGANVLTF. The chain has TRBV7-3 and TRBJ2-6; a possible D gene is TRBD1 (5 bases). The CDR3 extends over 16 amino acids. Trimming stripped 5 bases from V and 2 bases from J, with 13 bases between. CDR1 and CDR2 (germline): SGHTA, FQGTGA. The full variable domain, with the rest looked up from reference TRBV7-3 and TRBJ2-6, is GAGVSQTPSNKVTEKGKYVELRCDPISGHTALYWYRQSLGQGPEFLIYFQGTGAADDSGLPNDRFFAVRPEGSVSTLKIQRTERGDSAVYLCASSAFRVPGANVLTFGAGSRLTVL.

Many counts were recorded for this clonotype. CDR3 in DNA: TGTGCCAGCAGGTCGGGGACACACAATGAGCAGTTCTTC. The encoded protein is CASRSGTHNEQFF. The chain couples TRBV11-3 to TRBJ2-1; a possible D gene is TRBD1 (6 bases). The CDR3 is 13 residues long. Trimming stripped 6 bases from V and 5 bases from J, with 11 bases between. Per germline, CDR1 SGHNT and CDR2 YENEEA.

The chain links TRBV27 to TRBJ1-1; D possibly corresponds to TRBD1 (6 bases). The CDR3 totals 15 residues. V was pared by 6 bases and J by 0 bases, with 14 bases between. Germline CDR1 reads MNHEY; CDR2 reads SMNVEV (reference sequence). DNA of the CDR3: TGTGCCAGCAGGGCCAAACAGGGAATGAACACTGAAGCTTTCTTT. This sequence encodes CASRAKQGMNTEAFF.

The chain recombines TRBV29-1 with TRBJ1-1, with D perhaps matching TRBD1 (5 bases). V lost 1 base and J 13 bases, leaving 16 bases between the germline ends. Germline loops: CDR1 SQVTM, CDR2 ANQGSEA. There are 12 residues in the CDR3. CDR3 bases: TGCAGCGTTGAAGGACCCGGACACCTTGTTTTCTTT. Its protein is CSVEGPGHLVFF.

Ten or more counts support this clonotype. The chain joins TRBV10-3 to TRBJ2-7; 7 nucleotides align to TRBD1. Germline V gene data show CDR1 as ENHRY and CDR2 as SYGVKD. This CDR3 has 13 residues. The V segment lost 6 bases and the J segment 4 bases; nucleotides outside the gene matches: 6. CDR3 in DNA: TGTGCCATCAGCGGCACAGGGGCGTACGAGCAGTACTTC. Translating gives CAISGTGAYEQYF.